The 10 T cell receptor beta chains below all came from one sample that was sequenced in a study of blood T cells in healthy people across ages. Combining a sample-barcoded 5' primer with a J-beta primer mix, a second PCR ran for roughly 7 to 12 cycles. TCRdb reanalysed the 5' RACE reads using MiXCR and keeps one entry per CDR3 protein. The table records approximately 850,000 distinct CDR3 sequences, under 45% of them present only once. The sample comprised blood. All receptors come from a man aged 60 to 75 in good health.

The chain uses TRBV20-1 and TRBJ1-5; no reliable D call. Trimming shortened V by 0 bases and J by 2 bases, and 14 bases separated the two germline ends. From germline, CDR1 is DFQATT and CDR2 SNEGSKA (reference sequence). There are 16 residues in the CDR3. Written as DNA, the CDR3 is TGCAGTGCTAGAGAGTTAGGGTCCCTTGGCAATCAGCCCCAGCATTTT. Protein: CSARELGSLGNQPQHF.

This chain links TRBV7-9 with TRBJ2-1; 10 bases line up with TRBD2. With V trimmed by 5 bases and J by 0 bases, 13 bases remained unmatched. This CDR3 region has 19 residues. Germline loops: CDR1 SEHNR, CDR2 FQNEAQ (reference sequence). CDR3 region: CASSPRTSGHSGSYNEQFF. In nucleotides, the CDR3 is TGTGCCAGCAGCCCGCGGACTAGCGGACATTCCGGCTCCTACAATGAGCAGTTCTTC.

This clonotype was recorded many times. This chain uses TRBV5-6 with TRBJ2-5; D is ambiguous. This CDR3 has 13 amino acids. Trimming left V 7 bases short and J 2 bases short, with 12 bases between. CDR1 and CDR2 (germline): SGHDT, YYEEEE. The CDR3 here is CASPMQKQETQYF. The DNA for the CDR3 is TGTGCCAGCCCCATGCAGAAGCAAGAGACCCAGTACTTC.

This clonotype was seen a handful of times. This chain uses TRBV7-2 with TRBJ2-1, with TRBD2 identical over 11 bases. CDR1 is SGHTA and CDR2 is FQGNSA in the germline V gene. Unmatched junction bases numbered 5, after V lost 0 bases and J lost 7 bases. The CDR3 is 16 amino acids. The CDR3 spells CASSLAASGGMNEQFF. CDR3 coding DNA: TGTGCCAGCAGCTTAGCGGCTAGCGGGGGGATGAATGAGCAGTTCTTC.

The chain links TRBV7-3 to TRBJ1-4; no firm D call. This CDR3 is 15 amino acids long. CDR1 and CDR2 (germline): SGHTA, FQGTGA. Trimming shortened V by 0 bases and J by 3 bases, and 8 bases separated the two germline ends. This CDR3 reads CASSLTADPNEKLFF. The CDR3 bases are TGTGCCAGCAGCTTAACGGCAGACCCTAATGAAAAACTGTTTTTT. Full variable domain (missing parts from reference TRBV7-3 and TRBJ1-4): GAGVSQTPSNKVTEKGKYVELRCDPISGHTALYWYRQSLGQGPEFLIYFQGTGAADDSGLPNDRFFAVRPEGSVSTLKIQRTERGDSAVYLCASSLTADPNEKLFFGSGTQLSVL.

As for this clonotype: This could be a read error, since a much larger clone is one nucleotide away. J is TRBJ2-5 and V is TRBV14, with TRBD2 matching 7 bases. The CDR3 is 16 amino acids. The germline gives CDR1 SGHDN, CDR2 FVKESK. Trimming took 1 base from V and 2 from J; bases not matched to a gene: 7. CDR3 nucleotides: TGTGCCAGCAGCCAAGGAGGAGCGGGGAAGCAAGAGACCCAGTACTTC. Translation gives CASSQGGAGKQETQYF. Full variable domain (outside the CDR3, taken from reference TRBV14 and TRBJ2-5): EAGVTQFPSHSVIEKGQTVTLRCDPISGHDNLYWYRRVMGKEIKFLLHFVKESKQDESGMPNNRFLAERTGGTYSTLKVQPAELEDSGVYFCASSQGGAGKQETQYFGPGTRLLVL.

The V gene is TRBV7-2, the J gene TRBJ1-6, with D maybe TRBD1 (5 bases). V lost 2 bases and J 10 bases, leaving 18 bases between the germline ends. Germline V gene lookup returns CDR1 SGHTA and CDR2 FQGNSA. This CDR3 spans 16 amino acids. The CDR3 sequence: CASSLYPGGGGSPLHF. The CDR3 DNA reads TGTGCCAGCAGCTTATACCCTGGGGGAGGAGGATCACCCCTCCACTTT.

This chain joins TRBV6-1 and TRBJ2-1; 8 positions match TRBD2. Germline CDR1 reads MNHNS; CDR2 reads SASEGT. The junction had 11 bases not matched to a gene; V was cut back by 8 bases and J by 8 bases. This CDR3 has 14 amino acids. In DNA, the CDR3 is TGTGCCAGCTTTAGGCGGGGGGCAAGGGATGAGCAGTTCTTC. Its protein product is CASFRRGARDEQFF.

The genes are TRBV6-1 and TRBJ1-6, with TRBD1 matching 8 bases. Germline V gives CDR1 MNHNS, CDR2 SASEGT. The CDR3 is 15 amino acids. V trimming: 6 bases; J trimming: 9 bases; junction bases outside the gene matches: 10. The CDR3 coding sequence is TGTGCCAGCAGCCAACAGGGGGACCTATCTTCACCCCTCCACTTT. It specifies CASSQQGDLSSPLHF.

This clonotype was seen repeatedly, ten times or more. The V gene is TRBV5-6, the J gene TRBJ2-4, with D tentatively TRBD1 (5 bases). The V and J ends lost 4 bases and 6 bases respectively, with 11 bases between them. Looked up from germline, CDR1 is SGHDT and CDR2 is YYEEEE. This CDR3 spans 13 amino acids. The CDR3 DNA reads TGTGCCAGCAGCATGGACATCTTAAACATTCAGTACTTC. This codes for CASSMDILNIQYF.